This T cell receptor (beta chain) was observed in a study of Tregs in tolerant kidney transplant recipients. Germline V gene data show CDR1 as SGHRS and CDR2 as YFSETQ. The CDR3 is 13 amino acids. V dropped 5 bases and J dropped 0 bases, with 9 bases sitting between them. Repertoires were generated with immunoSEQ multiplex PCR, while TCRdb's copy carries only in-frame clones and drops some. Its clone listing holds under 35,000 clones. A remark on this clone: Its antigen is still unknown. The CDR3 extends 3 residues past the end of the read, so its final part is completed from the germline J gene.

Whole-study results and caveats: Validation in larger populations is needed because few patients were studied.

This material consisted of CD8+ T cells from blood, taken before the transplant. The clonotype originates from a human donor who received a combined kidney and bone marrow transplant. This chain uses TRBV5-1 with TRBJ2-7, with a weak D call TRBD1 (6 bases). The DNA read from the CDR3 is TGCGCCAGCAGGCTACAGGGCTCCTACGAG. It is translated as CASRLQGSYE. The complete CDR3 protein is CASRLQGSYEQYF.